This T cell receptor beta chain was profiled in a study of somatic mutations in cytotoxic T cells in rheumatoid arthritis. V was pared by 6 bases and J by 1 base, with 6 bases between. The CDR3 runs to 12 residues. Germline V lookup: CDR1 MNHNY, CDR2 SVGAGI (reference sequence). TCRdb keeps only in-frame clones here, not all; method: immunoSEQ multiplex PCR. The table shows 15,000 to 20,000 clones, with approximately 80% occurring only once. Blood donors with median age about 60 years (range about 21-70), 50% to 65% female, served as healthy controls. The specimen was CD8+ T cells sorted from blood. This TCR was sampled from a woman aged 50 to 60 in good health. The chain carries TRBV6-6 and TRBJ1-1; D call uncertain. CDR3 DNA sequence: TGTGCCAGCAGGGGCGGGAACACTGAAGCTTTCTTT. Its translation: CASRGGNTEAFF.